These 28 T cell receptor beta chains were all obtained from the same sample, sequenced in a study of T cell responses to AZD1222 COVID-19 vaccine. Clones were sequenced by immunoSEQ multiplex PCR, and TCRdb holds only the in-frame ones, with some missing. The sample has 130,000 to 150,000 clones, about 81% seen once. The sample consisted of peripheral blood, taken on day 0 of MenACWY control vaccination. These TCRs come from an adult in good health.

The V call is TRBV3-1 (or the pseudogene TRBV3-2), the J call TRBJ2-5, with a tentative D call TRBD1 (5 bases). There are 15 residues in the CDR3. Trimming took 6 bases from V and 5 from J, leaving 19 bases between them. The germline gives CDR1 LGHDT, CDR2 YNNKEL (reference sequence). The CDR3 is CASRQESRVRETQYF. CDR3 in DNA: TGTGCCAGCAGACAGGAATCCAGGGTCAGGGAGACCCAGTACTTC.

The chain is built from TRBV5-8 and TRBJ2-1; 7 positions agree with TRBD2. Germline V lookup: CDR1 SGHTS, CDR2 YDEGEE. The CDR3 has 14 residues. J gave up 3 bases and V 4 bases, and 4 bases lay outside the gene matches. In nucleotides, the CDR3 is TGTGCCAGCAGCGACCGGGACTACTACAATGAGCAGTTCTTC. Protein sequence: CASSDRDYYNEQFF.

The chain is built from TRBV6-5 and TRBJ2-2; D is possibly TRBD1 (5 bases). V was clipped by 8 bases and J by 5 bases, with 12 bases between them. CDR3 length: 13 amino acids. The germline V gene has CDR1 MNHEY and CDR2 SVGAGI. The CDR3 sequence is CASGRGGTGELFF. Here the CDR3 DNA reads TGTGCCAGCGGTAGGGGTGGGACCGGGGAGCTGTTTTTT.

A remark on this clone: Different DNA sequences within this sample yield the same CDR3. This chain's CDR3 is CASSLEGVNTEAFF. As DNA, the CDR3 is TGTGCCAGCAGCTTAGAGGGGGTAAACACTGAAGCTTTCTTT. This chain links TRBV7-9 with TRBJ1-1, with D tentatively TRBD1 (6 bases). Per the germline V gene, CDR1 is SEHNR and CDR2 is FQNEAQ (reference sequence). V was pared by 1 base and J by 2 bases, with 8 bases between. The CDR3 runs to 14 residues.

V and J are TRBV7-9 and TRBJ2-2, with D maybe TRBD1 (6 bases). The CDR3 has 13 amino acids. V lost 8 bases and J 1 base, leaving 8 bases between the germline ends. The germline V gene encodes CDR1 SEHNR and CDR2 FQNEAQ (reference sequence). CDR3 nucleotide sequence: TGTGCCAGCGCACAGGGGAACACCGGGGAGCTGTTTTTT. Residues: CASAQGNTGELFF.

This rearrangement joins TRBV6-4 to TRBJ1-5; no clear D gene. The length of the CDR3 is 16 residues. Trimming stripped 0 bases from V and 6 bases from J, with 15 bases between. Germline V gene sequence: CDR1 MRHNA, CDR2 SNTAGT. The DNA of the CDR3 is TGTGCCAGCAGTGACTCGAGACTCAGAGTTGGTCAGCCCCAGCATTTT. Translating it yields CASSDSRLRVGQPQHF.

This clone came up once. The V and J genes are TRBV4-1 and TRBJ1-6; D possibly corresponds to TRBD1 (5 bases). CDR1 MGHRA and CDR2 YSYEKL come from the germline V gene. This CDR3 comprises 17 residues. Trimming pared 4 bases from V and 5 bases from J, leaving 18 bases between. CDR3 sequence reads: CASSPRAGPADNSPLHF. For the CDR3, the DNA is TGCGCCAGCAGCCCAAGAGCAGGGCCTGCAGATAATTCACCCCTCCACTTT.

The table lists this clone with a few counts. The V and J genes are TRBV7-6 and TRBJ2-2; D might be TRBD1 (6 bases). The CDR3 is 16 residues long. V was shortened by 2 bases and J by 0 bases, with 10 bases between the two germline ends. Germline loops: CDR1 SGHVS, CDR2 FNYEAQ. The CDR3 spells CASSLQTGANTGELFF. CDR3 sequence (DNA): TGTGCCAGCAGCTTACAGACAGGAGCGAACACCGGGGAGCTGTTTTTT.

V usage is TRBV4-1 and J usage is TRBJ1-2; TRBD1 is a possible D gene (5 bases). Between the trimmed V and J ends, which lost 4 bases and 4 bases, there was a span of 22 bases. The CDR3 covers 17 residues. The V gene's germline CDR1 is MGHRA and CDR2 YSYEKL. CDR3 sequence reads: CASSPGSTANRPYGYTF. DNA of the CDR3: TGCGCCAGCAGCCCCGGATCGACAGCCAATAGACCCTATGGCTACACCTTC.

This sequence joins TRBV10-3 and TRBJ1-2; no firm D call. V shed 5 bases and J shed 6 bases, with 19 bases lying between them. The CDR3 is made up of 15 amino acids. Per the germline V gene, CDR1 is ENHRY and CDR2 is SYGVKD. CDR3 nucleotide sequence: TGTGCCATCAGTTCGGACCGGGTTAACTATGATGGCTACACCTTC. It yields the protein CAISSDRVNYDGYTF.

The rearrangement links TRBV6-1 to TRBJ1-2, with 9 bases identical to TRBD1. V trimming: 3 bases; J trimming: 4 bases; junction bases outside the gene matches: 6. The CDR3 sequence is 15 residues long. The germline V gene has CDR1 MNHNS and CDR2 SASEGT. In DNA form, the CDR3 reads TGTGCCAGCAGTGACACAGGGGGCTGGGGCTATGGCTACACCTTC. Amino acids: CASSDTGGWGYGYTF.

J is TRBJ1-2 and V is TRBV19; D perhaps matches TRBD1 (6 bases). Trimming removed 4 bases from V and 5 bases from J, with 8 bases in between. The CDR3 is 12 residues long. The V gene's germline CDR1 is LNHDA and CDR2 SQIVND (reference sequence). The chain's CDR3 is CASSTGEYGYTF. In nucleotides, the CDR3 is TGTGCCAGTAGTACAGGGGAATATGGCTACACCTTC.

This clone showed up just a few times. The chain uses TRBV7-3 and TRBJ2-2; no definite D call. The CDR3 totals 14 residues. Per the germline V gene, CDR1 is SGHTA and CDR2 is FQGTGA. The V end lost 2 bases, the J end lost 2 bases, and 6 bases lay between the germline ends. The CDR3 reads CASSLGKNTGELFF. The CDR3 nucleotides read TGTGCCAGCAGCTTAGGCAAAAACACCGGGGAGCTGTTTTTT.

This rearrangement joins TRBV7-6 to TRBJ1-1; no firm D call. V lost 5 bases and J 1 base, leaving 14 bases between the germline ends. The CDR3 length is 15 residues. Germline CDR1 reads SGHVS; CDR2 reads FNYEAQ. In DNA form, the CDR3 reads TGTGCCAGCAGCCGAAACTCCGGGAGGAACACTGAAGCTTTCTTT. This translates into CASSRNSGRNTEAFF.

The rearrangement links TRBV10-3 to TRBJ1-2; 7 bases are shared with TRBD1. V gave up 10 bases and J gave up 6 bases; unmatched junction bases: 11. Germline loops: CDR1 ENHRY, CDR2 SYGVKD. This CDR3 has 13 residues. CDR3 bases: TGTGCCACAACTCAGGGGGTAGCAAATGGCTACACCTTC. Protein: CATTQGVANGYTF.

This clone came up once. The V gene is TRBV5-6, the J gene TRBJ2-3, with 14 nucleotides matching TRBD2. CDR1 is SGHDT, CDR2 YYEEEE, per germline. The CDR3 runs to 15 residues. V dropped 2 bases and J dropped 10; count of bases not matched to a gene: 6. As DNA, the CDR3 is TGTGCCAGCAGCTTCGGACTAGCGGGGGGCCCTCCGCAGTATTTT. This codes for CASSFGLAGGPPQYF.

J is TRBJ2-2 and V is TRBV7-9; TRBD2 matches at 8 bases. Trimming at V came to 5 bases and at J to 6 bases, leaving 20 bases not matched to a gene. Germline V CDR1 and CDR2: SEHNR, FQNEAQ (reference sequence). The CDR3 runs 19 residues. CDR3 DNA: TGTGCCAGCAGCCAGGGGTGGATAGCGGGGCTTTCTGACTCCGGGGAGCTGTTTTTT. Protein: CASSQGWIAGLSDSGELFF.

The V gene is TRBV4-2, the J gene TRBJ2-3, with 7 bases fitting TRBD1. The CDR3 has 16 residues. In germline, CDR1 is LGHNA, CDR2 YNFKEQ. The V gene end was trimmed by 2 bases and the J gene end by 4 bases; junction bases not matched to a gene: 9. CDR3 sequence reads: CASSQNRGPRADTQYF. CDR3 nucleotides: TGTGCCAGCAGCCAAAACAGGGGCCCGAGAGCAGATACGCAGTATTTT.

The chain joins TRBV27 to TRBJ2-1; 8 bases line up with TRBD1. Germline V CDR1 and CDR2: MNHEY, SMNVEV (reference sequence). The J segment lost 8 bases and the V segment lost 5 bases, leaving 8 bases of the junction unmatched. The CDR3 covers 14 residues. This chain's CDR3 is CASSPSGGDDEQFF. As DNA, the CDR3 is TGTGCCAGCAGTCCTTCAGGGGGCGATGATGAGCAGTTCTTC.

The count of this clone is one. The V and J genes are TRBV14 and TRBJ1-2; D is unclear. This CDR3 region has 13 residues. The V and J ends lost 1 base and 4 bases respectively, with 7 bases between them. The germline CDR1 and CDR2 sequences are SGHDN and FVKESK. The CDR3 DNA sequence: TGTGCCAGCAGCCAAGGACTGACCTATGGCTACACCTTC. This encodes CASSQGLTYGYTF.

V gene TRBV6-5 combines with J gene TRBJ1-5; tentatively, D is TRBD1 (5 bases). Trimming pared 8 bases from V and 3 bases from J, leaving 14 bases between. The CDR3 runs 14 residues. Looked up from germline, CDR1 is MNHEY and CDR2 is SVGAGI. The DNA for the CDR3 is TGTGCCAGCCTAGCTTCAGGGCCCAATCAGCCCCAGCATTTT. Its translation: CASLASGPNQPQHF.

The V call is TRBV11-2, the J call TRBJ2-2; maybe TRBD2 (5 bases). Germline V gene data show CDR1 as SGHAT and CDR2 as FQNNGV. V lost 2 bases to trimming and J lost 6 bases, with 13 bases between them. CDR3 size: 15 residues. CDR3 amino acids: CASSLLISGAGELFF. The CDR3 region has the DNA TGTGCCAGCAGCTTATTGATTTCCGGGGCCGGGGAGCTGTTTTTT.

The V gene is TRBV30, the J gene TRBJ1-2; D possibly corresponds to TRBD1 (6 bases). This CDR3 has 13 amino acids. CDR1 and CDR2 (germline): GTSNPN, SVGIG (reference sequence). Trimming took off 4 bases at V and 6 bases at J, with 15 bases between the two ends. As DNA, the CDR3 is TGTGCCTGGATCCCGACAGGTAGTGATGGCTACACCTTC. This gives the protein CAWIPTGSDGYTF.

This chain joins TRBV27 and TRBJ1-1; D is undetermined. This CDR3 has 15 residues. V was pared by 2 bases and J by 4 bases, with 14 bases between. In germline, CDR1 is MNHEY, CDR2 SMNVEV (reference sequence). CDR3 coding DNA: TGTGCCAGCAGTTTAGAGAGGCAGCCCTTCACTGAAGCTTTCTTT. Residues: CASSLERQPFTEAFF.

This clone has a single count. J is TRBJ1-1 and V is TRBV12-3 or TRBV12-4; unclear D gene. The CDR3 contains 13 residues. V lost 2 bases and J 6 bases, leaving 10 bases between the germline ends. CDR3 protein: CASSLSRGAEAFF. The DNA for the CDR3 is TGTGCCAGCAGTTTATCCCGAGGAGCTGAAGCTTTCTTT.

The chain has TRBV29-1 and TRBJ2-2, with TRBD1 matching over 11 bases. Germline V gene sequence: CDR1 SQVTM, CDR2 ANQGSEA. The CDR3 contains 15 residues. Trimming took 5 bases from V and 1 from J; bases not matched to a gene: 3. In DNA form, the CDR3 reads TGCAGCGTTACCGGGACAGGGGGGAACACCGGGGAGCTGTTTTTT. The encoded protein is CSVTGTGGNTGELFF.

This clone has at least ten counts. The chain combines TRBV6-1 with TRBJ1-3, with 7 positions matching TRBD1. V lost 0 bases, J lost 4 bases, and 3 bases stayed unmatched. Germline CDR1 reads MNHNS; CDR2 reads SASEGT. This CDR3 spans 15 amino acids. This CDR3 reads CASSEATGEGNTIYF. The CDR3 DNA follows: TGTGCCAGCAGTGAAGCTACAGGGGAAGGAAACACCATATATTTT.

The V gene is TRBV23-1, the J gene TRBJ2-1; D is uncertain. TRBV23-1 is labeled an ORF, and its function is uncertain. V was trimmed by 6 bases and J by 4 bases, leaving 13 bases between them. The CDR3 covers 14 residues. In DNA form, the CDR3 reads TGCGCCAGCAGCTGGCCCGATTTATACAATGAGCAGTTCTTC. Translating it yields CASSWPDLYNEQFF.